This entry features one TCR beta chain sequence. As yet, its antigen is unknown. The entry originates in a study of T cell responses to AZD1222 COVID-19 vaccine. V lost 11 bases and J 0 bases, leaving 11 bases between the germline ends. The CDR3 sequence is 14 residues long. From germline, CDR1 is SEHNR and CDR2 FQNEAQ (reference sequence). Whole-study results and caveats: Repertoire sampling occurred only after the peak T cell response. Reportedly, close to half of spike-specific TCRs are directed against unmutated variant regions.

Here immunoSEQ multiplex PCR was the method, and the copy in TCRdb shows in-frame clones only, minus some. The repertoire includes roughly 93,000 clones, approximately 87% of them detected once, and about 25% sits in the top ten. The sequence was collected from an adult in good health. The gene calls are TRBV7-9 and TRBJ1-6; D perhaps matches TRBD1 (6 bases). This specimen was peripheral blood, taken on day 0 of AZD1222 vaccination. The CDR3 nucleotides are TGTGCCGGGGGGCGCGGCTCCTATAATTCACCCCTCCACTTT. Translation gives CAGGRGSYNSPLHF.